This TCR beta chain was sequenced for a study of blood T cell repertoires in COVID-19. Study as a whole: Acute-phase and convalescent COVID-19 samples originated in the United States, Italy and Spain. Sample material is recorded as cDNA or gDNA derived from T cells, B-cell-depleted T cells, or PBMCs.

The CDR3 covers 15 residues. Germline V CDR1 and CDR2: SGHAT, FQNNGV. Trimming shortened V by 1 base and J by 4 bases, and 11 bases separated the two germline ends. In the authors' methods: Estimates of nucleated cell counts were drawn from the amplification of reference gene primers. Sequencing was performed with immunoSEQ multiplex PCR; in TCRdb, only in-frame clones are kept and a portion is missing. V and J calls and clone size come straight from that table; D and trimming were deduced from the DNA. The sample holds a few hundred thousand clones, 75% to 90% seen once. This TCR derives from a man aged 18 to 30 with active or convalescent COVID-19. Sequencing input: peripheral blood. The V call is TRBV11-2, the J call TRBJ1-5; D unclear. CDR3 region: CASSLGFGENQPQHF. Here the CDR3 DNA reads TGTGCCAGCAGCTTAGGATTCGGGGAAAATCAGCCCCAGCATTTT.